The 2 T cell receptor beta chains reported below all come from one sample, sequenced in a study of regulatory T cells in long-lasting Graves disease (dated by TCRdb to the early 2020s). This specimen's time point label, per the study, means: newly diagnosed GD, antithyroid drugs for less than 3 months. RNA was extracted from PBMCs in TRIzol for both TCR sequencing and RNA sequencing. Receptors were amplified or captured by multiplex PCR. TCRdb names Illumina HiSeq 4000 as the instrument used. To build TCR beta libraries, CDR3 regions were amplified by Arm-PCR using iRepertoire HTBI primers. The public reads were reanalyzed by TCRdb: fastp trimming at Q25, MiXCR alignment, in-frame beta chains only. A single entry per CDR3 protein holds the most common genes and DNA from its merged rows. In all, the sample holds about 420,000 distinct CDR3 sequences, and approximately 16% of those were seen once. Jointly, the top ten make up under 30% of the sample.

These data are also associated with another study on T cells in Graves' hyperthyroidism and ophthalmopathy.

Sample: peripheral blood mononuclear cells (PBMCs), taken at new diagnosis, from a patient treated with antithyroid drugs. These receptors were obtained from a woman aged 18-35 years with Graves disease. Donor details come from another sample of the same person, matched by shared clones.

Many counts were recorded for this clonotype. This chain uses TRBV12-3 or TRBV12-4 with TRBJ2-3; D perhaps matches TRBD2 (6 bases). V gave up 5 bases and J gave up 3 bases, with 18 bases separating them. The CDR3 runs 16 residues. In nucleotides, the CDR3 is TGTGCCAGCAGTGTAAACACCGCGGGGTTAACAGATACGCAGTATTTT. This encodes CASSVNTAGLTDTQYF.

This clonotype was seen ten or more times. The chain joins TRBV4-1 to TRBJ1-2; no definite D call. With 0 bases removed from V and 5 bases from J, the gap between germline ends came to 10 bases. Per germline, CDR1 MGHRA and CDR2 YSYEKL. CDR3 length: 14 residues. As DNA, the CDR3 is TGCGCCAGCAGCCAAGATGGGTTCGAGTATGGCTACACCTTC. It encodes CASSQDGFEYGYTF.